The 26 T cell receptor beta chains in this list originate from one sample, sequenced in a study of blood T cell repertoires in COVID-19. The data were produced by immunoSEQ multiplex PCR, yet TCRdb's version contains in-frame clones alone and is incomplete. The repertoire includes about 270,000 clones, less than 85% of them detected once, and around 2.9% sits in the top ten. The material sequenced was peripheral blood. The receptors were gathered from a young woman with acute or convalescent COVID-19.

The chain recombines TRBV7-8 with TRBJ2-5; D is possibly TRBD2 (6 bases). This CDR3 has 14 amino acids. CDR1 is SGHVS and CDR2 is FQNEAQ in the germline V gene. The V and J ends lost 5 bases and 1 base respectively, with 11 bases between them. The chain's CDR3 is CASSLGDFQETQYF. CDR3 sequence (DNA): TGTGCCAGCAGCCTCGGGGACTTCCAAGAGACCCAGTACTTC.

The chain couples TRBV19 to TRBJ1-1; no firm D call. The V gene lost 3 bases and the J gene lost 4 bases, with 9 bases spanning the gap. Germline-derived CDR1 and CDR2 are LNHDA and SQIVND (reference sequence). CDR3 length: 13 residues. The CDR3 coding sequence is TGTGCCAGTAGTATGCCCGGCGGCACTGAAGCTTTCTTT. It translates to CASSMPGGTEAFF. Full variable domain (rest looked up from reference TRBV19 and TRBJ1-1): DGGITQSPKYLFRKEGQNVTLSCEQNLNHDAMYWYRQDPGQGLRLIYYSQIVNDFQKGDIAEGYSVSREKKESFPLTVTSAQKNPTAFYLCASSMPGGTEAFFGQGTRLTVV.

Points on this clone: The same CDR3 also results from other DNA sequences found in this sample. This chain joins TRBV3-1 (or the pseudogene TRBV3-2) and TRBJ1-2; 8 bases map to TRBD1. There are 15 residues in the CDR3. The germline CDR1 and CDR2 sequences are LGHDT and YNNKEL (reference sequence). The trim removed 2 bases at V and 5 bases at J, leaving 7 bases unmatched. CDR3 nucleotides: TGTGCCAGCAGCCAATTCCGGACAGGGTCGTATGGCTACACCTTC. Encoded protein: CASSQFRTGSYGYTF.

This chain links TRBV30 with TRBJ2-1, with 10 positions matching TRBD1. Germline CDR1 is GTSNPN and CDR2 is SVGIG (reference sequence). The CDR3 is made up of 15 amino acids. V lost 1 base and J lost 8; bases outside the gene matches: 8. The CDR3 nucleotides are TGTGCCTGGAGTGCCCGGGACAGGGGTACATATGAGCAGTTCTTC. This gives the protein CAWSARDRGTYEQFF.

This clone has only a few counts. The J gene is TRBJ1-6, the V gene TRBV10-3; TRBD1 might be the D (5 bases). CDR3 length: 14 residues. The V gene's germline CDR1 is ENHRY and CDR2 SYGVKD. V was shortened by 6 bases and J by 8 bases, with 14 bases between the two germline ends. CDR3 sequence (DNA): TGTGCCATCAGCCGGGGGGGGGATTATTCACCCCTCCACTTT. This gives the protein CAISRGGDYSPLHF.

This chain links TRBV7-2 with TRBJ2-3; 14 bases are a match to TRBD2. CDR3 length equals 16 residues. Looked up from germline, CDR1 is SGHTA and CDR2 is FQGNSA. The V and J ends lost 1 base and 4 bases, in that order; junction bases with no gene match: 1. The CDR3 here is CASSLGLAGGPDTQYF. CDR3 in DNA: TGTGCCAGCAGCTTAGGACTAGCGGGAGGGCCAGATACGCAGTATTTT. The variable domain in full, completed from reference TRBV7-2 and TRBJ2-3, reads GAGVSQSPSNKVTEKGKDVELRCDPISGHTALYWYRQSLGQGLEFLIYFQGNSAPDKSGLPSDRFSAERTGGSVSTLTIQRTQQEDSAVYLCASSLGLAGGPDTQYFGPGTRLTVL.

V usage is TRBV4-2 and J usage is TRBJ1-1; D ambiguous. This CDR3 contains 15 residues. V lost 0 bases and J 3 bases, leaving 11 bases between the germline ends. Germline lookup yields CDR1 LGHNA and CDR2 YNFKEQ. For the CDR3, the DNA is TGTGCCAGCAGCCAAGATCCCCCAGTTTACACTGAAGCTTTCTTT. Protein sequence: CASSQDPPVYTEAFF.

The V and J genes are TRBV6-2 or TRBV6-3 and TRBJ2-2, with TRBD2 matching over 10 bases. J was trimmed by 9 bases and V by 2 bases; bases with no gene match: 6. CDR1 and CDR2 from the germline V gene are MNHEY and SVGEGT. This CDR3 is 15 amino acids long. Written as DNA, the CDR3 is TGTGCCAGCAGTTACACGTCTAGCGGGAGTTGGGAGCTGTTTTTT. This translates into CASSYTSSGSWELFF.

V gene TRBV6-6 combines with J gene TRBJ1-3, with D tentatively TRBD1 (5 bases). Germline CDR1 reads MNHNY; CDR2 reads SVGAGI (reference sequence). Trimming cost V 5 bases and J 0 bases, with 23 bases left between them. The CDR3 loop spans 19 amino acids. This CDR3 reads CASSPRRRVGIRSGNTIYF. CDR3 sequence (DNA): TGTGCCAGCAGTCCCCGCCGCAGGGTAGGGATCCGCTCTGGAAACACCATATATTTT.

In this sample, this clone turned up a few times. V is TRBV2 and J is TRBJ2-2; the match to TRBD1 covers 7 bases. Germline CDR1 is SNHLY and CDR2 is FYNNEI. The CDR3 is 15 amino acids. V lost 3 bases and J lost 0; bases outside the gene matches: 1. CDR3 sequence: CASSEGQTNTGELFF. The CDR3, as DNA: TGTGCCAGCAGTGAGGGACAGACGAACACCGGGGAGCTGTTTTTT.

DNA for the CDR3: TGTGCCAGCAGTTACGCCACAGTAGTTCCCCTCTCCTACGAGCAGTACTTC. Protein product: CASSYATVVPLSYEQYF. The chain employs TRBV6-2 or TRBV6-3 and TRBJ2-7, with D hard to call. The CDR3 loop spans 17 amino acids. The V gene's germline CDR1 is MNHEY and CDR2 SVGEGT. Trimming took 2 bases from V and 0 from J, leaving 17 bases between them.

The chain links TRBV4-3 to TRBJ2-3; TRBD1 aligns across 10 bases. The germline gives CDR1 LGHNA, CDR2 YSLEER. The length of the CDR3 is 18 residues. Trimming removed 0 bases from V and 3 bases from J; junction bases left unmatched: 9. The CDR3 DNA reads as TGCGCCAGCAGCCAAGACCCCTCCGGACAGGGGGTAACAGATACGCAGTATTTT. This gives the protein CASSQDPSGQGVTDTQYF.

The rearrangement links TRBV4-3 to TRBJ2-1; 11 nucleotides agree with TRBD1. This CDR3 comprises 16 residues. Per germline, CDR1 LGHNA and CDR2 YSLEER. V lost 1 base and J lost 10; bases outside the gene matches: 9. The CDR3 DNA is TGCGCCAGCAGCCAAGGCACCGGGACAGGGGGGGCCGAGCAGTTCTTC. This gives the protein CASSQGTGTGGAEQFF.

V gene TRBV11-2 combines with J gene TRBJ1-4, with 8 bases lining up with TRBD1. Germline trimming cut 5 bases from V and 4 bases from J; bases unmatched to any gene: 12. The germline gives CDR1 SGHAT, CDR2 FQNNGV. This CDR3 contains 17 residues. CDR3 DNA: TGTGCCAGCAGCAAGGCTCAGGGGGCGTGGGGTAATGAAAAACTGTTTTTT. It codes for CASSKAQGAWGNEKLFF.

The chain couples TRBV6-6 to TRBJ2-7; 12 nucleotides agree with TRBD1. Trimming at V came to 4 bases and at J to 4 bases, leaving 5 bases not matched to a gene. This CDR3 comprises 15 residues. Germline V CDR1 and CDR2: MNHNY, SVGAGI (reference sequence). CDR3: CASSSSGQGAYEQYF. CDR3 nucleotide sequence: TGTGCCAGCAGTTCCTCGGGACAGGGGGCTTACGAGCAGTACTTC.

The chain links TRBV13 to TRBJ2-7, with no clear D. This CDR3 is 15 amino acids long. V lost 5 bases to trimming and J lost 3 bases, with 17 bases between them. CDR1 PRHDT and CDR2 FYEKMQ come from the germline V gene (reference sequence). The CDR3 reads CASSERHRSLYEQYF. CDR3 bases: TGTGCCAGCAGCGAAAGACATCGATCCCTCTACGAGCAGTACTTC.

As regards this clone: This sample also contains other DNA sequences that code for the same CDR3. The genes are TRBV27 and TRBJ2-7; 13 nucleotides align to TRBD2. The length of the CDR3 is 18 residues. V lost 4 bases to trimming and J lost 4 bases; unmatched junction nucleotides: 13. Germline values: CDR1 MNHEY, CDR2 SMNVEV (reference sequence). The CDR3 sequence is CASSYQRTSGSGAYEQYF. Written as DNA, the CDR3 is TGTGCCAGCAGTTACCAACGGACTAGCGGGAGTGGGGCATACGAGCAGTACTTC.

The chain uses TRBV28 and TRBJ1-5; TRBD1 agrees at 11 bases. Germline lookup yields CDR1 MDHEN and CDR2 SYDVKM. Trimming removed 7 bases from V and 6 bases from J; junction bases left unmatched: 5. This CDR3 region has 14 residues. DNA for the CDR3: TGTGCCAGCACCATGGACAGGGGGCTTCAGCCCCAGCATTTT. It is translated as CASTMDRGLQPQHF.

This sequence joins TRBV9 and TRBJ2-2, with TRBD1 as a possible D gene (5 bases). The ends were cut back, 4 bases at V and 6 bases at J, with 19 bases in the middle. Germline V gene lookup returns CDR1 SGDLS and CDR2 YYNGEE. The CDR3 has 16 residues. CDR3 bases: TGTGCCAGCAGCCCTATAGGGGATATCGCCGCCGGGGAGCTGTTTTTT. This encodes CASSPIGDIAAGELFF.

The chain carries TRBV28 and TRBJ2-7, with 9 bases identical to TRBD2. After removal of 6 bases from V and 5 bases from J, the junction contained 5 bases not matched to a gene. This CDR3 contains 13 residues. Germline CDR1 and CDR2: MDHEN and SYDVKM. CDR3 in amino acids: CASRSGGIDEQYF. The CDR3 bases are TGTGCCAGCAGAAGCGGGGGGATAGACGAGCAGTACTTC.

The chain uses TRBV18 and TRBJ1-1; 11 nucleotides line up with TRBD1. Germline loops: CDR1 KGHSH, CDR2 LQKENI. V shed 3 bases, J shed 4 bases, and the junction held 7 bases outside the gene matches. The length of the CDR3 is 16 residues. Here the CDR3 DNA reads TGTGCCAGCTCACCTCTCGGACAGGGGGCTTTCACTGAAGCTTTCTTT. This translates into CASSPLGQGAFTEAFF.

V is TRBV4-3 and J is TRBJ1-1; D not resolved. This CDR3 is built from 15 residues. Trimming shortened V by 5 bases and J by 1 base, and 14 bases separated the two germline ends. CDR1 and CDR2 (germline): LGHNA, YSLEER. CDR3 in amino acids: CASSYDVTENTEAFF. The CDR3 DNA is TGCGCCAGCAGCTACGACGTAACAGAGAACACTGAAGCTTTCTTT.

The rearrangement uses TRBV27 and TRBJ1-1; maybe TRBD1 (5 bases). Germline V gives CDR1 MNHEY, CDR2 SMNVEV (reference sequence). V was clipped by 5 bases and J by 5 bases, with 12 bases between them. The CDR3 is 13 amino acids. The CDR3 is CASSLQTETEAFF. The DNA for the CDR3 is TGTGCCAGCAGTCTCCAGACAGAAACTGAAGCTTTCTTT.

The chain employs TRBV29-1 and TRBJ1-2; D gene uncertain. The CDR3 consists of 11 residues. The germline V gene has CDR1 SQVTM and CDR2 ANQGSEA. Trimming took off 4 bases at V and 6 bases at J, with 9 bases between the two ends. DNA of the CDR3: TGCAGCGTTGCTAGCTCCAATGGCTACACCTTC. This translates into CSVASSNGYTF.

The V and J genes are TRBV30 and TRBJ1-5, with 7 positions matching TRBD1. V gave up 4 bases and J gave up 2 bases; unmatched junction bases: 5. This CDR3 comprises 14 residues. The germline CDR1 and CDR2 sequences are GTSNPN and SVGIG (reference sequence). CDR3 bases: TGTGCCTGGACTGTCGGGACAGGCAATCAGCCCCAGCATTTT. Translation: CAWTVGTGNQPQHF. Drawing the rest from reference TRBV30 and TRBJ1-5, the complete variable domain is SQTIHQWPATLVQPVGSPLSLECTVEGTSNPNLYWYRQAAGRGLQLLFYSVGIGQISSEVPQNLSASRPQDRQFILSSKKLLLSDSGFYLCAWTVGTGNQPQHFGDGTRLSIL.

The gene calls are TRBV7-2 and TRBJ2-3; 10 nucleotides line up with TRBD2. This CDR3 region has 16 residues. Trimming cost V 3 bases and J 1 base; bases outside gene matches: 4. The germline gives CDR1 SGHTA, CDR2 FQGNSA. CDR3 in amino acids: CASSFTSGKRTDTQYF. CDR3 in DNA: TGTGCCAGCAGCTTCACTAGCGGGAAGCGCACAGATACGCAGTATTTT.